Presented here are 10 T cell receptor beta chains from one specimen sequenced in a study of T cell changes during pregnancy in multiple sclerosis. Clones were read by immunoSEQ multiplex PCR, and TCRdb kept only the in-frame ones, dropping some. The profile covers around 100,000 clones, with 92% appearing a single time and about 1.8% taken by the ten largest. The sample here was peripheral blood, taken after pregnancy. The source of these receptors is a female donor with multiple sclerosis, enrolled in a pregnancy study.

This chain joins TRBV2 and TRBJ1-5; 7 nucleotides match TRBD1. The germline V gene encodes CDR1 SNHLY and CDR2 FYNNEI. The J segment lost 0 bases and the V segment lost 7 bases, leaving 9 bases of the junction unmatched. The CDR3 is 16 amino acids. The CDR3 DNA is TGTGCCAGCACTCGTGAAGGGGGCAGTAGCAATCAGCCCCAGCATTTT. Translation: CASTREGGSSNQPQHF.

The chain joins TRBV30 to TRBJ2-7; 10 nucleotides line up with TRBD1. J was trimmed by 5 bases and V by 3 bases; bases with no gene match: 7. CDR1 and CDR2 (germline): GTSNPN, SVGIG (reference sequence). The length of the CDR3 is 14 residues. The CDR3 reads CAWRPKTGGNEQYF. The CDR3 coding sequence is TGTGCCTGGAGGCCAAAGACAGGGGGCAACGAGCAGTACTTC. The full variable domain, with the rest looked up from reference TRBV30 and TRBJ2-7, is SQTIHQWPATLVQPVGSPLSLECTVEGTSNPNLYWYRQAAGRGLQLLFYSVGIGQISSEVPQNLSASRPQDRQFILSSKKLLLSDSGFYLCAWRPKTGGNEQYFGPGTRLTVT.

V gene TRBV19 combines with J gene TRBJ2-2; tentative D call: TRBD2 (6 bases). CDR3 size: 15 residues. CDR1 LNHDA and CDR2 SQIVND come from the germline V gene (reference sequence). V lost 3 bases, J lost 6 bases, and 14 bases lay in between. The CDR3 spells CASSMDYGASGELFF. The CDR3 DNA reads as TGTGCCAGTAGTATGGACTATGGGGCATCCGGGGAGCTGTTTTTT. Full variable domain (remainder filled in from reference TRBV19 and TRBJ2-2): DGGITQSPKYLFRKEGQNVTLSCEQNLNHDAMYWYRQDPGQGLRLIYYSQIVNDFQKGDIAEGYSVSREKKESFPLTVTSAQKNPTAFYLCASSMDYGASGELFFGEGSRLTVL.

CDR3 region: CASTGTINYGYTF. The CDR3 DNA reads TGTGCCTCCACCGGGACAATTAACTATGGCTACACCTTC. The chain has TRBV30 and TRBJ1-2; TRBD1 might be the D (6 bases). The CDR3 is made up of 13 amino acids. The V end was cut by 7 bases, the J end by 1 base, with 13 bases between. Germline V gene sequence: CDR1 GTSNPN, CDR2 SVGIG (reference sequence).

This clone was picked up one time. The chain combines TRBV27 with TRBJ2-7; a possible D gene is TRBD1 (6 bases). Germline CDR1 is MNHEY and CDR2 is SMNVEV (reference sequence). Trimming shortened V by 7 bases and J by 0 bases, and 10 bases separated the two germline ends. The CDR3 has 13 residues. The CDR3 is CASTSQGSYEQYF. In nucleotides, the CDR3 is TGTGCCAGCACGTCACAGGGCTCCTACGAGCAGTACTTC.

This chain connects TRBV7-8 to TRBJ1-2; no definite D call. This CDR3 is 14 amino acids long. V gave up 5 bases and J gave up 4 bases, with 14 bases separating them. Germline V CDR1 and CDR2: SGHVS, FQNEAQ. CDR3 amino acids: CASSAGRQIYGYTF. DNA of the CDR3: TGTGCCAGCAGCGCCGGCAGGCAGATCTATGGCTACACCTTC.

V is TRBV7-9 and J is TRBJ2-7; TRBD2 is a possible D gene (6 bases). CDR3 length: 14 amino acids. The germline V and J ends were trimmed by 3 bases and 2 bases, with 11 bases remaining between them. The germline V gene has CDR1 SEHNR and CDR2 FQNEAQ (reference sequence). CDR3 nucleotides: TGTGCCAGCAGCTTCCGGGAGCTAACCTACGAGCAGTACTTC. Encoded protein: CASSFRELTYEQYF.

The rearrangement uses TRBV7-6 and TRBJ2-7; 7 bases map to TRBD1. This CDR3 comprises 15 residues. Germline loops: CDR1 SGHVS, CDR2 FNYEAQ. V was pared by 5 bases and J by 4 bases, with 11 bases of the junction left unmatched. CDR3 in amino acids: CASSPSTGLGYEQYF. DNA for the CDR3: TGTGCCAGCAGCCCGTCGACAGGGTTGGGTTACGAGCAGTACTTC.

The chain is built from TRBV5-1 and TRBJ2-5, with 7 bases lining up with TRBD1. Trimming removed 3 bases from V and 5 bases from J; junction bases left unmatched: 7. The CDR3 covers 14 residues. Germline V gene lookup returns CDR1 SGHRS and CDR2 YFSETQ. This chain's CDR3 is CASSWDSFLETQYF. For the CDR3, the DNA is TGCGCCAGCAGCTGGGACAGTTTCTTGGAGACCCAGTACTTC.

The CDR3 sequence: CASSQVSFQASGNTIYF. The CDR3 DNA sequence: TGCGCCAGCAGCCAAGTTAGTTTTCAGGCTTCTGGAAACACCATATATTTT. The chain combines TRBV4-3 with TRBJ1-3; D uncertain. The CDR3 is made up of 17 amino acids. Germline assignment: CDR1 LGHNA and CDR2 YSLEER. Trimming took 1 base from V and 1 from J, leaving 14 bases between them.